This T cell receptor beta chain was identified in a study of blood T cell repertoires in COVID-19 (dated by TCRdb to 2018 to 2020). Background on the whole study: Samples from collaborators originated in the United States, Italy and Spain and spanned both the acute and convalescent phases of COVID-19. Subjects who had been exposed to COVID-19, were actively infected with it, or had recovered from it provided the deeply sampled blood TCRbeta repertoires that made up the dataset. HLA class I and class II types, where available, came from metadata supplied by the sample provider rather than from assay-based typing. A freely available public database, intended as a resource for researchers studying the immune response to SARS-CoV-2, is where the repertoires were released. Samples came from the ongoing ImmuneRACE study (first 160 participants) plus 1,254 subjects from 6 global collaborators. The sample metadata nearly always contained a de-identified subject ID, COVID-19 status, age in years and sex. The prospective study material was composed of cDNA or gDNA derived from T cells, B-cell-depleted T cells, or PBMCs.

The CDR3 runs 16 residues from the cysteine to the phenylalanine. Only the CDR3 DNA stays, 48 bases, in frame from base 1. In the germline V gene (reference sequence), CDR1 corresponds to PRHDT and CDR2 to FYEKMQ. Clipping removes 5 bases from V and 9 bases from J, with 12 as the unmatched junction base count. Note on this clone: What antigen it recognizes has not been identified. There are no base qualities to consult, and no much larger clone falls within one base.

TCRbeta CDR3 regions were amplified from genomic DNA by means of the immunoSEQ Assay, a bias-controlled multiplex PCR. On the authors' methods: Nucleated cell counts per sample were estimated from amplification of reference gene primers within the assay. To quantify the absolute abundance of each unique TCRbeta CDR3 rearrangement, sequence reads were collapsed and filtered. For each sample, productive Simpson clonality was calculated as the square root of Simpson's diversity index across productive rearrangements. The table comes from immuneACCESS by way of TCRdb, which keeps in-frame sequences with V and J called. Part of the clones is missing from these tables; in studies checked, under half for an unresolved V gene and the rest for unknown reasons. Clone size and the V and J calls come from that table; the DNA yielded D and trimming. This sample is represented by 90,000 to 120,000 clones; about three quarters of them were singletons. Around 4.4% of the sample comes from the top ten.

Collaborating institutions collected whole blood in K2EDTA tubes following their own protocols. For TCRbeta analysis, collaborators shipped samples as frozen whole blood, isolated PBMCs, or DNA extracted from either of those sample types. General findings and caveats noted by the study authors: The amount of clinical and demographic metadata varied by source and participant and was provided uncurated.

The sequence links TRBV13 to TRBJ1-6; 8 bases in between match TRBD1. The sequence derives from an older man with acute or convalescent COVID-19. Sequencing input: peripheral blood. The sequence in DNA is TGTGCCAGCAGCCCGCGACAGGGGAAGCTAGTTTCACCCCTCCACTTT. Its protein reads: CASSPRQGKLVSPLHF.